A selection of T cell receptor beta chains follows, all from one sample in a study of B cell selection in AIRE deficiency. Sequencing was performed with immunoSEQ multiplex PCR; in TCRdb, only in-frame clones are kept and a portion is missing. The sample consists of tens of thousands of clones, about 92% of them appearing once. Sequenced: CD4+CD25+ Tregs sorted from PBMCs. These receptors were obtained from a human donor in good health. The CDR3 runs from the conserved cysteine through the conserved F or W. Each record gives: J gene, V gene, clone size, D gene, CDR3 DNA, CDR3 protein. D genes are given only for firm matches. Clone size is shown for a subset of rows, as once, few, many or a class of expanded clone.

TRBJ1-1	TRBV5-8	-	-	TGTGCCAGCAGTCCAGGGAGTTTGAACACTGAAGCTTTCTTT	CASSPGSLNTEAFF
TRBJ2-7	TRBV18	-	-	TGTGCCAGCTCAGCCACGTCCTACGAGCAGTACTTC	CASSATSYEQYF
TRBJ1-1	TRBV10-1	-	-	TGCGCCAGCAGTGAACAGCAGAACACTGAAGCTTTCTTT	CASSEQQNTEAFF
TRBJ2-5	TRBV5-1	-	TRBD1	TGCGCCAGCAGCTTCCGGACAGGGACCTCCGAGACCCAGTACTTC	CASSFRTGTSETQYF
TRBJ2-2	TRBV4-1	few	TRBD2	TGCGCCAGCAGCCAAGAGCGGGGGGGCCTAACCGGGGAGCTGTTTTTT	CASSQERGGLTGELFF
TRBJ1-5	TRBV7-6	-	-	TGTGCCAGCAGCTTACTTGGAGGAGGCCTGAGGCAGCCCCAGCATTTT	CASSLLGGGLRQPQHF
TRBJ2-1	TRBV10-3	-	-	TGTGCCATCAGTGAGTCGTTTTCAGAGCAGTTCTTC	CAISESFSEQFF
TRBJ1-4	TRBV5-1	-	TRBD1	TGCGCCAGCAGTCCACAGGGGTCGTTTGGTGAAAAACTGTTTTTT	CASSPQGSFGEKLFF
TRBJ1-5	TRBV7-9	-	-	TGTGCCAGCAGCTACGACGGAGGGGACCAGCCCCAGCATTTT	CASSYDGGDQPQHF
TRBJ1-5	TRBV7-2	-	-	TGTGCCAGCAGCTTAGGAGATTATAGCAATCAGCCCCAGCATTTT	CASSLGDYSNQPQHF
TRBJ2-7	TRBV18	-	-	TGTGCCAGCTCACCGAACCGGGGTGGGAACGAGCAGTACTTC	CASSPNRGGNEQYF
TRBJ1-2	TRBV7-2	-	-	TGTGCCAGCAGCTTCCGGGAGCCCGGATCCTATGGCTACACCTTC	CASSFREPGSYGYTF
TRBJ1-3	TRBV5-1	once	-	TGCGCCAGCAGCTTGGGTGCGATGGCCTCTGGAAACACCATATATTTT	CASSLGAMASGNTIYF
TRBJ2-5	TRBV4-3	-	TRBD1	TGCGCCAGCAGCCAAACACAGGGGGCCTGGGAGACCCAGTACTTC	CASSQTQGAWETQYF
TRBJ1-1	TRBV11-2	-	-	TGTGCCAGCAGCTTAGAACTGCACATTCCGAACACTGAAGCTTTCTTT	CASSLELHIPNTEAFF
TRBJ2-1	TRBV25-1	-	TRBD2	TGTGCCAGCAGTGAATTCAATGCGGGGGGCGGAGAGCAGTTCTTC	CASSEFNAGGGEQFF
TRBJ1-3	TRBV7-8	-	-	TGTGCCAGCAGTTGGGGGTCCTCTGGAAACACCATATATTTT	CASSWGSSGNTIYF
TRBJ1-2	TRBV6-1	-	-	TGTGCCAGCAGTGAAGCTGGAGGCCCATATGGCTACACCTTC	CASSEAGGPYGYTF
TRBJ1-6	TRBV6-6	-	-	TGTGCCAGCAGTTGGGGGGCGTACTCACCCCTCCACTTT	CASSWGAYSPLHF
TRBJ2-7	TRBV21-1	-	-	TGTGCCAGCAAAGGGACAGGGGACAACGAGCAGTACTTC	CASKGTGDNEQYF
TRBJ2-2	TRBV10-1	-	TRBD1	TGCGCCAGTACTCCGGGACAGGGGGCCGGGGAGCTGTTTTTT	CASTPGQGAGELFF
TRBJ1-4	TRBV7-9	-	TRBD1	TGTGCCAGCAGCTTAGTAGGGACAGGGATTAATGAAAAACTGTTTTTT	CASSLVGTGINEKLFF
TRBJ1-6	TRBV19	-	-	TGTGCCAGTAGTACCTCGGGGACGAGCTCCTATAATTCACCCCTCCACTTT	CASSTSGTSSYNSPLHF
TRBJ2-6	TRBV25-1	-	-	TGTGCCAGCAGTTCGGTAGCTGGCGGGGCCAACGTCCTGACTTTC	CASSSVAGGANVLTF
TRBJ2-5	TRBV25-1	-	-	TGTGCCAGCAGTGAAGGGGGGTGGAAAGGGCAAGAGACCCAGTACTTC	CASSEGGWKGQETQYF
TRBJ2-7	TRBV15	-	TRBD2	TGTGCCACCAGCAGAGGGACCACTAGCGGCGGGGCTTACGAGCAGTACTTC	CATSRGTTSGGAYEQYF
TRBJ1-5	TRBV7-9	once	-	TGTGCCAGCAGCCTGGGGGCAGGGTCTCGCAATCAGCCCCAGCATTTT	CASSLGAGSRNQPQHF
TRBJ1-1	TRBV12-5	-	-	TGTGCTAGTGGTTTGGCACTGTCTAACACTGAAGCTTTCTTT	CASGLALSNTEAFF
TRBJ2-5	TRBV10-3	-	-	TGTGCCATCAGAGAGCACTACCAGGGAGAGACCCAGTACTTC	CAIREHYQGETQYF
TRBJ2-7	TRBV13	-	-	TGTGCCAGCAGTCCCGGGACGGTGGGAGACGAGCAGTACTTC	CASSPGTVGDEQYF
TRBJ2-7	TRBV11-2	-	-	TGTGCCAGCAGCTCTGGGCTAGCGAGCAACGAGCAGTACTTC	CASSSGLASNEQYF
TRBJ1-3	TRBV6-6	-	-	TGTGCCAGCAGTTCGGTCAGCTCTGGAAACACCATATATTTT	CASSSVSSGNTIYF
TRBJ2-2	TRBV14	-	-	TGTGCCAGCAGCCAAGAACACGGGGAGCTGTTTTTT	CASSQEHGELFF
TRBJ2-1	TRBV18	-	-	TGTGCCAGCTCATACAGGGATTACAATGAGCAGTTCTTC	CASSYRDYNEQFF
TRBJ2-5	TRBV5-1	once	-	TGCGCCAGCAGCTTGCCGCGTTTGGAGACCCAGTACTTC	CASSLPRLETQYF
TRBJ2-1	TRBV2	-	TRBD1	TGTGCCAGCGACCAACAGGGGGCATACAATGAGCAGTTCTTC	CASDQQGAYNEQFF
TRBJ1-5	TRBV28	once	-	TGTGCCAGCAGTCTACAGGGATGGGGCAATCAGCCCCAGCATTTT	CASSLQGWGNQPQHF
TRBJ1-2	TRBV10-2	-	-	TGCGCCAGCCGAGACCCCACATATGGCTACACCTTC	CASRDPTYGYTF
TRBJ2-3	TRBV10-1	-	TRBD2	TGCGCCAGCAGTGACGGAAGCGGGGGGACTCTCTGGGGCACAGATACGCAGTATTTT	CASSDGSGGTLWGTDTQYF
TRBJ2-7	TRBV6-5	-	-	TGTGCCAGCAGTTATGGAGCCGAGCAGTACTTC	CASSYGAEQYF
TRBJ1-1	TRBV6-1	-	-	TGTGCCAGCACCCGAGGGGACACTGAAGCTTTCTTT	CASTRGDTEAFF